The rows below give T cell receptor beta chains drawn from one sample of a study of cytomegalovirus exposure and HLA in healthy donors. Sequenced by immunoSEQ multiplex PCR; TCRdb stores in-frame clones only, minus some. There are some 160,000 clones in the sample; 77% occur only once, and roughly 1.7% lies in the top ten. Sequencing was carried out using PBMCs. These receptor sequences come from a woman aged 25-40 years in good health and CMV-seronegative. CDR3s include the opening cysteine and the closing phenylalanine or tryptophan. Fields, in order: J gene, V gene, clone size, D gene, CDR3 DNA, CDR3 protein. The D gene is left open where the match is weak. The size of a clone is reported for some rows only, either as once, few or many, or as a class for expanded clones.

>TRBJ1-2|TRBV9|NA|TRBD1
TGTGCCAGCAGCGTAGCCCCGGGAGAGGGGGCGGGTGGCTACACCTTC
CASSVAPGEGAGGYTF
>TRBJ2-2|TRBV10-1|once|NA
TGCGCCAGCAGTGGACAGCGGGTCAACACCGGGGAGCTGTTTTTT
CASSGQRVNTGELFF
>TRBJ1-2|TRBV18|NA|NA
TGTGCCAGCTCACCTTTTATGTCCACAGGCGACTCTAACTATGGCTACACCTTC
CASSPFMSTGDSNYGYTF
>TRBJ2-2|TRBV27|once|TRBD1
TGTGCCAGCAGTTTTGGACAGGGGGTGACCGGGGAGCTGTTTTTT
CASSFGQGVTGELFF
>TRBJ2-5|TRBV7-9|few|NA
TGTGCCAGCAGCTTACGTGGGAGGTTTAGTCAAGAGACCCAGTACTTC
CASSLRGRFSQETQYF
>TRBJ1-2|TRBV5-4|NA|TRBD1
TGTGCCAGCAGCCAGACGGACAGGGGAAGCTATGGCTACCCCTTC
CASSQTDRGSYGYPF
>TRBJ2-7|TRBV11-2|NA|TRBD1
TGTGCCAGCAGCCCTCGGACAGGGATTTACGAGCAGTACTTC
CASSPRTGIYEQYF
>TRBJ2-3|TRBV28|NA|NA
TGTGCCAGCAGTTACCTTGCACAAAGCACAGATACGCAGTATTTT
CASSYLAQSTDTQYF
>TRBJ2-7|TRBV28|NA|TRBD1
TGTGCCAGCAGTACACAATCCTTAACAGGGGGCCTCGCTTCCTACGAGCAGTACTTC
CASSTQSLTGGLASYEQYF
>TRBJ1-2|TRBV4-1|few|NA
TGCGCCAGCAGCCAAGGCGGGGGAGGGAACTATGGCTACACCTTC
CASSQGGGGNYGYTF
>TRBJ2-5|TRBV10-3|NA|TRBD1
TGTGCCATCAGTCGGACAGGGGGCGAAGAGACCCAGTACTTC
CAISRTGGEETQYF
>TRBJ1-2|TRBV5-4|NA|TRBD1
TGTGCCAGCAGCTTGGCAGCAGGGGGCGCGGACTATGGCTACACCTTC
CASSLAAGGADYGYTF
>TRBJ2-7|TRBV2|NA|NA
TGTGCCAGCAGTGCCCCGGACAGATCCTACGAGCAGTACTTC
CASSAPDRSYEQYF
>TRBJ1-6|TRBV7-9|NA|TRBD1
TGTGCCAGCAGCCCCCGGACAGGGGAAGGTTCACCCCTCCACTTT
CASSPRTGEGSPLHF
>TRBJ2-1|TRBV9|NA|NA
TGTGCCAGCAGCGCCCAAGGGGGATATTACAATGAGCAGTTCTTC
CASSAQGGYYNEQFF
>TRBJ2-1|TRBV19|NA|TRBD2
TGTGCCAGTACCCCACTAGCGGGAGTTAACAATGAGCAGTTCTTC
CASTPLAGVNNEQFF
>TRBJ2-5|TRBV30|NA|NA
TGTGCCTGGATCGGAGGGGTTGGGATCGAGACCCAGTACTTC
CAWIGGVGIETQYF
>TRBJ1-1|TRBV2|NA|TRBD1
TGTGCCAGCCAACAGGGGATGGGGGTGAACACTGAAGCTTTCTTT
CASQQGMGVNTEAFF
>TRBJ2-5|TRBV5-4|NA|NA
TGTGCCAGCAGCCAAATGGGGGGGCTGAGAGATGAGACCCAGTACTTC
CASSQMGGLRDETQYF
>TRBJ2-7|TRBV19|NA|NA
TGTGCCAGTAGTATAGACAGGTACGGCGAGCAGTACTTC
CASSIDRYGEQYF
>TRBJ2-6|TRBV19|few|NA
TGTGCCAGTAGTCTGACCAGGGGGGCTGGGGCCAACGTCCTGACTTTC
CASSLTRGAGANVLTF
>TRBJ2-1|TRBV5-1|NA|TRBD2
TGCGCCAGCAGCTTAGGACTAGCGGGGATAAATGAGCAGTTCTTC
CASSLGLAGINEQFF
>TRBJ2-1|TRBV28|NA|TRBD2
TGTGCCAGCAGTCCCGCCGGGACTAGCGGGACAAATGAGCAGTTCTTC
CASSPAGTSGTNEQFF
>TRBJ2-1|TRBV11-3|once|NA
TGTGCCAGCAGAGGGGGCTCCTACAATGAGCAGTTCTTC
CASRGGSYNEQFF
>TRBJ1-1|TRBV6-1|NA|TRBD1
TGTGCCAGCAGTGTATCCGGGACAGGGGCGCTTGGCACTGAAGCTTTCTTT
CASSVSGTGALGTEAFF
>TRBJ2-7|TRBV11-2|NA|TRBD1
TGTGCCAGCAGCTTAGTTGGGACAGGGGTCTACGAGCAGTACTTC
CASSLVGTGVYEQYF
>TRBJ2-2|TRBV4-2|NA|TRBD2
TGTGCCAGCAGCCCCCGGACTAGCGGAGAAGACCGAGTCACCGGGGAGCTGTTTTTT
CASSPRTSGEDRVTGELFF
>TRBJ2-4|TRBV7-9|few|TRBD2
TGTGCCAGCAGCTTAGGCGAGACTAGCGACGACATTCAGTACTTC
CASSLGETSDDIQYF
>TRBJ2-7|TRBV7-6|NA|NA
TGTGCCAGCAGCTTAATGGTCGCAGGAGGGGGGGACACCAGCGAGCAGTACTTC
CASSLMVAGGGDTSEQYF
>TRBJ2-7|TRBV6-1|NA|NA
TGTGCCAGCAGTAAAGACAGATACGAGCAGTACTTC
CASSKDRYEQYF
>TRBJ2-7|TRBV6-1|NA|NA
TGTGCCAGCAGTGGAGTCTACGAGCAGTACTTC
CASSGVYEQYF
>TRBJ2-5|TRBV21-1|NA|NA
TGTGCCAGCAGCTCCGGGATACAATACTTC
CASSSGIQYF